This is a list of T cell receptor beta chains from one sample in a study of beta chain features in type 1 diabetes. Measured with immunoSEQ multiplex PCR; TCRdb has only the in-frame clones, and not every one. This table holds some 150,000 clones, around 10% found once. Source material: central memory CD4+ T cells from blood. The receptors were gathered from a man between 18 and 35 years old in good health. CDR3s include the opening cysteine and the closing phenylalanine or tryptophan. D genes are given only for firm matches. Not all rows give a size; the values are once, few, many and, for expanded clones, a class.

TGTGCCAGCATTATGACAGGAGGCTCCTACAATGAGCAGTTCTTC	CASIMTGGSYNEQFF	TRBJ2-1	TRBV6-5	15	few	.
TGTGCCAGCAGTTTAGCGCTAACTAGCGGGAGCGCCAATGAGCAGTTCTTC	CASSLALTSGSANEQFF	TRBJ2-1	TRBV28	17	few	TRBD2
TGTGCCAGCAGCTTGGAAACAGGGGGCACAGATACGCAGTATTTT	CASSLETGGTDTQYF	TRBJ2-3	TRBV13	15	.	TRBD1
TGTGCCAGCAGCTCAACAGAATTCGGTGCTCAGTACTTC	CASSSTEFGAQYF	TRBJ2-4	TRBV7-9	13	few	.
TGTGCCAGCAGCCAGGACAGGCGAAATGAGCAGTTCTTC	CASSQDRRNEQFF	TRBJ2-1	TRBV14	13	few	TRBD1
TGTGCCAGCAGCCAAGATACTAGCGGGGGGCGGTACAATGAGCAGTTCTTC	CASSQDTSGGRYNEQFF	TRBJ2-1	TRBV4-2	17	.	TRBD2
TGTGCCTGGAGCCCGGCTTATGGCTACACCTTC	CAWSPAYGYTF	TRBJ1-2	TRBV30	11	few	.
TGCAGCGTTGCGGGACTAGCGGTTTTCTACAATGAGCAGTTCTTC	CSVAGLAVFYNEQFF	TRBJ2-1	TRBV29-1	15	.	TRBD2
TGCAGCGTTGGAAGCAGGGAAGGGGCCTATGGCTACACCTTC	CSVGSREGAYGYTF	TRBJ1-2	TRBV29-1	14	.	.
TGTGCCAGCAGTGGACGGAGGGGCTCCTACAATGAGCAGTTCTTC	CASSGRRGSYNEQFF	TRBJ2-1	TRBV25-1	15	many	.
TGTGCCTGGAGTAGGGACAGAGTGAACAATGAGCAGTTCTTC	CAWSRDRVNNEQFF	TRBJ2-1	TRBV30	14	few	TRBD1
TGCAGCGTTGCCCCTGGGCAGACCCAGTACTTC	CSVAPGQTQYF	TRBJ2-5	TRBV29-1	11	few	.
TGCAGCGTTGGGGACATGAAGGGCGATCAGCCCCAGCATTTT	CSVGDMKGDQPQHF	TRBJ1-5	TRBV29-1	14	.	.
TGCAGCGGGGGAACCCCCTACAATGAGCAGTTCTTC	CSGGTPYNEQFF	TRBJ2-1	TRBV29-1	12	few	.
TGTGCCAGCAGCCGAAGGGGATCTGAGCAGTTCTTC	CASSRRGSEQFF	TRBJ2-1	TRBV11-2	12	many	.
TGTGCCAGCAGTCAGGGGACAGGGGCAACCTACGAGCAGTACTTC	CASSQGTGATYEQYF	TRBJ2-7	TRBV14	15	.	TRBD1
TGCAGCGTTGAAGACAGAAGTGTAGCCAAAAACATTCAGTACTTC	CSVEDRSVAKNIQYF	TRBJ2-4	TRBV29-1	15	few	.
TGTGCCAGCAAACCGATGGGGCTGTTTCAGCCCCAGCATTTT	CASKPMGLFQPQHF	TRBJ1-5	TRBV28	14	.	.
TGTGCCAGCAGGCCCGACAGGGGCTATGGCTACACCTTC	CASRPDRGYGYTF	TRBJ1-2	TRBV7-2	13	.	TRBD1
TGTGCCAGCAGTTTGGGCGGTCAGCCCCAGCATTTT	CASSLGGQPQHF	TRBJ1-5	TRBV28	12	.	.
TGTGCCAGCAACAGCCGGGACAGACGGCAAGAGACCCAGTACTTC	CASNSRDRRQETQYF	TRBJ2-5	TRBV7-2	15	.	TRBD1
TGTGCCAGCAGCCTTCGACAGGTCAATGAGCAGTTCTTC	CASSLRQVNEQFF	TRBJ2-1	TRBV6-5	13	.	.
TGTGCCAGCAGCGTAGGAGGGGGGATAACGAGCTCCTACAATGAGCAGTTCTTC	CASSVGGGITSSYNEQFF	TRBJ2-1	TRBV9	18	.	.
TGCAGCGTTGAACCCCCACAGTGGGACAGGAGAGCCACAGATACGCAGTATTTT	CSVEPPQWDRRATDTQYF	TRBJ2-3	TRBV29-1	18	few	TRBD1
TGTGCCTGGAGCAGGGGGCGGACTGAAGCTTTCTTT	CAWSRGRTEAFF	TRBJ1-1	TRBV30	12	.	TRBD1
TGTGCCAGCAGCTTGGCCGGACGGCTGGACACCGGGGAGCTGTTTTTT	CASSLAGRLDTGELFF	TRBJ2-2	TRBV5-6	16	.	.
TGCGCCAGCAGTGGGACTAACAAATACAATGAGCAGTTCTTC	CASSGTNKYNEQFF	TRBJ2-1	TRBV5-1	14	many	TRBD2
TGTGCCAGCAGCCCAGGGGGACAAAGTAATGAAAAACTGTTTTTT	CASSPGGQSNEKLFF	TRBJ1-4	TRBV7-9	15	.	TRBD1
TGTGCCAGCAGTTCCAGCGGGAGGGCCGGAGATACGCAGTATTTT	CASSSSGRAGDTQYF	TRBJ2-3	TRBV28	15	.	TRBD2
TGTGCCAGCAGCCCTCCGGGACTCGGATCTTACGAGCAGTACTTC	CASSPPGLGSYEQYF	TRBJ2-7	TRBV28	15	.	.
TGCGCCAGCAGATTCCAGACAGGGGGCTCCTACGAGCAGTACTTC	CASRFQTGGSYEQYF	TRBJ2-7	TRBV5-1	15	few	TRBD1